The next 17 T cell receptor beta chains were all read from a single sample in a study of T cells after yellow fever vaccination. TCRdb processed the 5' RACE reads anew with MiXCR; each CDR3 protein has one entry. This sample has roughly 330,000 distinct CDR3 sequences; 6.8% occur once, and the top ten carry 18%. The sequenced sample was PBMCs, obtained more than 35 days after the first yellow fever vaccination. The receptor source for this set is a man aged 18-30 years who received the YFV17D yellow fever vaccine.

V gene TRBV6-2 or TRBV6-3 combines with J gene TRBJ2-1; TRBD1 matches 9 bases. The CDR3 has 13 residues. Trimming removed 6 bases from V and 7 bases from J; junction bases left unmatched: 4. Germline CDR1 and CDR2: MNHEY and SVGEGT. CDR3 coding DNA: TGTGCCAGCAGGAAGACAGGGGGGAATGAGCAGTTCTTC. This gives the protein CASRKTGGNEQFF.

V gene TRBV20-1 combines with J gene TRBJ2-7; 7 bases are a match to TRBD1. The CDR3 loop spans 13 amino acids. Germline CDR1 and CDR2: DFQATT and SNEGSKA (reference sequence). After removal of 5 bases from V and 3 bases from J, the junction contained 7 bases not matched to a gene. The CDR3 reads CSAVRDRYYEQYF. The CDR3 DNA is TGCAGTGCTGTCCGGGACAGATACTACGAGCAGTACTTC.

This clonotype was picked up a small number of times. The CDR3 sequence is CASSPRGRDSPLHF. For the CDR3, the DNA is TGTGCCAGCAGTCCCAGGGGTAGGGATTCACCCCTCCACTTT. The chain is built from TRBV6-1 and TRBJ1-6; a weak D match, TRBD1 (6 bases). Trimming cost V 5 bases and J 8 bases, with 13 bases left between them. The CDR3 length is 14 residues. Germline V gene sequence: CDR1 MNHNS, CDR2 SASEGT.

This chain joins TRBV7-9 and TRBJ1-5; D is perhaps TRBD1 (5 bases). This CDR3 is 14 amino acids long. Trimming took off 7 bases at V and 5 bases at J, with 15 bases between the two ends. Germline V lookup: CDR1 SEHNR, CDR2 FQNEAQ (reference sequence). As DNA, the CDR3 is TGTGCCAGCACCGGGGCCGGGGATCATCAGCCCCAGCATTTT. It encodes CASTGAGDHQPQHF. Full variable domain (outside the CDR3, taken from reference TRBV7-9 and TRBJ1-5): DTGVSQNPRHKITKRGQNVTFRCDPISEHNRLYWYRQTLGQGPEFLTYFQNEAQLEKSRLLSDRFSAERPKGSFSTLEIQRTEQGDSAMYLCASTGAGDHQPQHFGDGTRLSIL.

The chain carries TRBV7-2 and TRBJ2-1; the match to TRBD2 covers 7 bases. V shed 0 bases and J 5 bases; nucleotides not matched to a gene: 16. Germline V CDR1 and CDR2: SGHTA, FQGNSA. The CDR3 is made up of 19 amino acids. Here the CDR3 reads CASSLAELASGGGDNEQFF. The CDR3 bases are TGTGCCAGCAGCTTAGCGGAACTAGCGTCGGGCGGAGGGGACAATGAGCAGTTCTTC.

CDR3 in DNA: TGTGCCAGCAGCTTAGCTGGTGGGGTCGGTGGCTACACCTTC. Its protein is CASSLAGGVGGYTF. V gene TRBV7-2 combines with J gene TRBJ1-2; no firm D call. Germline V CDR1 and CDR2: SGHTA, FQGNSA. Trimming cost V 0 bases and J 7 bases, with 12 bases left between them. This CDR3 has 14 amino acids.

The chain recombines TRBV5-1 with TRBJ1-1; 11 nucleotides match TRBD1. The CDR3 is made up of 17 amino acids. Losses at the gene ends were 3 bases for V and 5 bases for J; bases not matched to a gene: 12. Looked up from germline, CDR1 is SGHRS and CDR2 is YFSETQ. The CDR3: CASSSQPPGTGGTEAFF. CDR3 DNA: TGCGCCAGCAGCTCGCAACCGCCCGGGACAGGGGGGACTGAAGCTTTCTTT.

This clonotype was counted a few times. This rearrangement joins TRBV7-9 to TRBJ1-1; a possible D gene is TRBD1 (5 bases). Trimming removed 5 bases at V and 4 bases at J, with 17 bases between. The CDR3 is made up of 15 amino acids. Germline V lookup: CDR1 SEHNR, CDR2 FQNEAQ (reference sequence). CDR3 sequence reads: CASSLASRDPTEAFF. In DNA form, the CDR3 reads TGTGCCAGCAGCCTGGCCTCAAGGGACCCCACTGAAGCTTTCTTT. Using reference TRBV7-9 and TRBJ1-1 for the parts outside the CDR3, the full variable domain is DTGVSQNPRHKITKRGQNVTFRCDPISEHNRLYWYRQTLGQGPEFLTYFQNEAQLEKSRLLSDRFSAERPKGSFSTLEIQRTEQGDSAMYLCASSLASRDPTEAFFGQGTRLTVV.

This chain joins TRBV7-9 and TRBJ2-7; D uncertain. The germline V gene encodes CDR1 SEHNR and CDR2 FQNEAQ (reference sequence). V dropped 6 bases and J dropped 1 base, with 4 bases sitting between them. This CDR3 is 11 amino acids long. This CDR3 is CASRWSYEQYV. The CDR3 DNA reads TGTGCCAGCAGGTGGTCCTACGAGCAGTACGTC.

This clonotype was picked up a small number of times. The V gene is TRBV12-3 or TRBV12-4, the J gene TRBJ2-2; D is undetermined. The V end was cut by 3 bases, the J end by 6 bases, with 8 bases between. This CDR3 is built from 13 residues. CDR3 loop: CASSFRQPGELFF. The CDR3 DNA follows: TGTGCCAGCAGTTTTCGGCAGCCCGGGGAGCTGTTTTTT.

The J gene is TRBJ1-2, the V gene TRBV12-3 or TRBV12-4; 9 bases are shared with TRBD1. Trimming took 5 bases from V and 5 from J; bases not matched to a gene: 9. The CDR3 runs to 15 residues. CDR3 sequence (DNA): TGTGCCAGCAGTCCCCAGGGACAGGGCCCTTATGGCTACACCTTC. Translating it yields CASSPQGQGPYGYTF.

The chain recombines TRBV19 with TRBJ1-5; D is uncertain. CDR1 is LNHDA and CDR2 is SQIVND in the germline V gene (reference sequence). The V end lost 10 bases, the J end lost 3 bases, and 13 bases lay between the germline ends. The CDR3 sequence is 13 residues long. This CDR3 is CATAGQPNQPQHF. The CDR3 DNA follows: TGTGCCACCGCCGGGCAGCCCAATCAGCCCCAGCATTTT.

This clonotype was observed at least ten times. The rearrangement uses TRBV7-9 and TRBJ2-1, with 7 bases fitting TRBD1. Germline assignment: CDR1 SEHNR and CDR2 FQNEAQ (reference sequence). The CDR3 extends over 14 amino acids. The junction had 5 bases not matched to a gene; V was cut back by 1 base and J by 8 bases. The DNA of the CDR3 is TGTGCCAGCAGCTTAGGCCCAGGGGGAGATGAGCAGTTCTTC. It encodes CASSLGPGGDEQFF.

This clonotype appeared a few times. J is TRBJ2-3 and V is TRBV5-4; 10 bases align to TRBD2. Germline values: CDR1 SGHNT, CDR2 YYREEE (reference sequence). CDR3 length: 16 residues. V shed 0 bases, J shed 5 bases, and the junction held 6 bases outside the gene matches. CDR3 residues: CASSLGSGGAVDTQYF. CDR3 coding DNA: TGTGCCAGCAGCTTGGGCAGCGGGGGGGCAGTAGATACGCAGTATTTT.

The table lists this clonotype with a few counts. This chain joins TRBV25-1 and TRBJ1-2, with D hard to call. V lost 1 base to trimming and J lost 4 bases, with 10 bases between them. This CDR3 has 14 amino acids. Germline V gene lookup returns CDR1 MGHDK and CDR2 SYGVNS. In DNA, the CDR3 is TGTGCCAGCAGTGAATCAACGCCAGTCTATGGCTACACCTTC. This translates into CASSESTPVYGYTF.

This chain's CDR3 is CSADTYRGETQYF. The CDR3 nucleotides are TGCAGCGCCGACACCTATAGGGGAGAGACCCAGTACTTC. The rearrangement joins TRBV29-1 to TRBJ2-5; possibly TRBD1 for D (5 bases). Germline-derived CDR1 and CDR2 are SQVTM and ANQGSEA. CDR3 length: 13 amino acids. V dropped 7 bases and J dropped 4 bases, with 16 bases sitting between them.

This clonotype was detected a few times. The chain combines TRBV6-6 with TRBJ2-7; D not certain. V lost 7 bases to trimming and J lost 0 bases, with 7 bases between them. Germline lookup yields CDR1 MNHNY and CDR2 SVGAGI (reference sequence). CDR3 size: 12 residues. The CDR3 DNA sequence: TGTGCCAGCACGATGGGCTCCTACGAGCAGTACTTC. Translating gives CASTMGSYEQYF.